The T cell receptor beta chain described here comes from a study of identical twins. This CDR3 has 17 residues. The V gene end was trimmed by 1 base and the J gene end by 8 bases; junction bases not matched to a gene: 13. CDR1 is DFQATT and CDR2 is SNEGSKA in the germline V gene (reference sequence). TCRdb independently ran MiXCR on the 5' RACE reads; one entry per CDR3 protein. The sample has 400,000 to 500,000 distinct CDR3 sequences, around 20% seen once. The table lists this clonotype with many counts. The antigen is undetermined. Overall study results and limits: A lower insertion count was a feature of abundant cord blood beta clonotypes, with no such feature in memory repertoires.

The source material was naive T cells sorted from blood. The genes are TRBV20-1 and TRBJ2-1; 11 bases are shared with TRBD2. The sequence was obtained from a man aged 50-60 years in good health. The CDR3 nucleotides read TGCAGTGCTAGAGCTCTACATACTAGCGGGAGATTTGATGAGCAGTTCTTC. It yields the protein CSARALHTSGRFDEQFF.